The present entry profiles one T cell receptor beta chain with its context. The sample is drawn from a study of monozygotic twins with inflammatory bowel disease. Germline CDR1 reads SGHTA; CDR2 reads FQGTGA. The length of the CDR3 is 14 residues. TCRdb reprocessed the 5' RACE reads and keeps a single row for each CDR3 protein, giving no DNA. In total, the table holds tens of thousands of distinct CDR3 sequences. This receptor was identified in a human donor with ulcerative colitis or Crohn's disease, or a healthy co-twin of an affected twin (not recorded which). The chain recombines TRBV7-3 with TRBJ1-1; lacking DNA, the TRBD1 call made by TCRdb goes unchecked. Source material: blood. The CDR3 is CASSPGAAGLEAFF. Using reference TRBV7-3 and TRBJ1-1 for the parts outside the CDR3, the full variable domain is GAGVSQTPSNKVTEKGKYVELRCDPISGHTALYWYRQSLGQGPEFLIYFQGTGAADDSGLPNDRFFAVRPEGSVSTLKIQRTERGDSAVYLCASSPGAAGLEAFFGQGTRLTVV.